The entry below describes one T cell receptor beta chain. Its antigen is unidentified. With a J-beta primer mix and a sample-barcoded 5' primer, a second PCR ran 7 to 11 cycles. A single record per CDR3 protein comes from TCRdb applying MiXCR to the 5' RACE reads. Seen here are approximately 800,000 distinct CDR3 sequences, 46% observed once, and the top ten hold about a sixth. About 10 milliliters of peripheral blood were drawn from each donor into EDTA-treated tubes. This entry is derived from a study of blood T cells in healthy people across ages. Whole-study findings and limits: The donors' CMV status was not determined, possibly confounding changes in expanded clonotypes.

The V gene end was trimmed by 6 bases and the J gene end by 3 bases; junction bases not matched to a gene: 14. The length of the CDR3 is 16 residues. The V gene's germline CDR1 is DFQATT and CDR2 SNEGSKA (reference sequence). The sequence came from a man older than 75 in good health. This chain uses TRBV20-1 with TRBJ2-3; TRBD2 matches 8 bases. Sequenced material: blood. CDR3 bases: TGCAGTGCCCCAACGCGTCGGGAGGGTAGGACAGATACGCAGTATTTT. Translation: CSAPTRREGRTDTQYF.